This TCR beta chain is from a study of CD8+CD57+ T cells in acquired aplastic anemia. In the study overall: Isolated CD4+ and CD8+ cells, once sorted, yielded DNA averaging around 3.1 ug. Healthy donors averaged roughly 11 million reads for CD4+ cells. Findings and caveats of the study: The number of CD8+ CDR3 sequences shared by patients and controls was about 30. Between patients and controls, CD8+ Simpson's diversity did not vary significantly.

The V and J ends lost 5 bases and 6 bases, in that order; junction bases with no gene match: 7. The germline CDR1 and CDR2 sequences are MNHNS and SASEGT. CDR3 length: 15 amino acids. This clonotype appeared many times. No antigen is known for it. Genomic DNA, serving as template, underwent TCR beta VDJ and CDR3 profiling. TCRdb reprocessed the reads via MiXCR and lists one record per CDR3 protein. This table holds under 200,000 distinct CDR3 sequences, roughly 48% found once. Material: sorted CD4+, CD8+, or CD8+CD57+ T cells (not recorded which) from PBMCs. The V gene is TRBV6-1, the J gene TRBJ1-6; TRBD1 matches 7 bases. The source of this sequence is a human donor in good health. The CDR3 region is CASSRAQGFNSPLHF. In DNA, the CDR3 is TGTGCCAGCAGTCGGGCACAGGGGTTTAATTCACCCCTCCACTTT.